A selection of T cell receptor beta chains follows, all from one sample in a study of blood T cells in healthy people across ages. One entry per CDR3 protein, called by TCRdb with MiXCR from the 5' RACE reads. The sample contains 800,000 to 1,300,000 distinct CDR3 sequences, almost 25% of which appear only once. These data are also associated with another study on T cells of mothers and their children.

Sequencing was carried out using blood. The origin of the receptors is a girl aged 2 to 10 in good health. Each CDR3 is given with its conserved first and last residue. The D gene is left open where the match is weak. A row's size may be missing; if present it is once, few, many or a size class.

clone_size,v_call,d_call,j_call,cdr3_aa,cdr3_nt
.,TRBV7-6,.,TRBJ1-4,CASSPRRGEKLFF,TGTGCCAGCAGCCCTCGAAGAGGTGAAAAACTGTTTTTT
.,TRBV6-6,.,TRBJ2-7,CASSWGFIYEQYF,TGTGCCAGCAGTTGGGGGTTTATCTATGAGCAGTACTTC
few,TRBV20-1,.,TRBJ2-5,CSARAILNQETQYF,TGCAGTGCTAGAGCTATACTAAATCAAGAGACCCAGTACTTC
.,TRBV5-6,TRBD1,TRBJ2-1,CASRKTGVNEQFF,TGTGCCAGCAGAAAGACAGGGGTCAATGAGCAGTTCTTC
few,TRBV7-9,.,TRBJ2-1,CASSSFSVSYNEQFF,TGTGCCAGCAGCTCATTTAGCGTCTCCTACAATGAGCAGTTCTTC
.,TRBV27,.,TRBJ2-1,CARTGHLIGNEQFF,TGTGCCAGGACGGGCCACCTTATAGGGAATGAGCAGTTCTTC
.,TRBV5-1,TRBD2,TRBJ2-7,CASSVTAGGIYEQYF,TGCGCCAGCAGCGTCACAGCGGGAGGGATCTACGAGCAGTACTTC
few,TRBV4-3,.,TRBJ1-4,CASSQDRLGLEKLFF,TGCGCCAGCAGCCAAGATCGACTCGGGTTAGAAAAACTGTTTTTT
.,TRBV14,.,TRBJ1-4,CASSQELAKGEKLFF,TGTGCCAGCAGCCAAGAACTAGCCAAGGGCGAAAAACTGTTTTTT
.,TRBV7-2,.,TRBJ1-2,CASSFPLGGTVDGYTF,TGTGCCAGCAGCTTCCCCTTAGGGGGGACGGTAGATGGCTACACCTTC
.,TRBV29-1,TRBD1,TRBJ2-3,CSARQGAGDTQYF,TGCAGTGCCCGGCAGGGGGCCGGAGATACGCAGTATTTT
few,TRBV4-3,TRBD1,TRBJ2-7,CASSQDAGGTLVREQYF,TGCGCCAGCAGCCAAGATGCAGGGGGAACCTTAGTTCGCGAGCAGTACTTC
few,TRBV6-5,TRBD1,TRBJ1-4,CASSQYTGAHEKLFF,TGTGCCAGCAGTCAGTATACAGGGGCGCATGAAAAACTGTTTTTT
.,TRBV29-1,TRBD2,TRBJ2-3,CSTRLAGSTDTQYF,TGCAGCACGAGACTAGCGGGTAGCACAGATACGCAGTATTTT
few,TRBV5-6,.,TRBJ2-1,CASSSGYSYNEQFF,TGTGCCAGCAGTTCAGGGTACTCCTACAATGAGCAGTTCTTC
.,TRBV4-1,.,TRBJ2-5,CASSQEPAEETQYF,TGCGCCAGCAGCCAAGAGCCAGCGGAAGAGACCCAGTACTTC
few,TRBV7-2,.,TRBJ2-1,CASSLEGSKFF,TGTGCCAGCAGCTTAGAGGGCAGTAAGTTCTTC
.,TRBV12-3/TRBV12-4,.,TRBJ2-5,CASRSGTPLRFF,TGTGCCAGCAGATCGGGGACCCCGTTGCGGTTCTTC
.,TRBV7-9,TRBD1,TRBJ1-6,CATTQGTTYNSPLHF,TGTGCCACCACACAGGGGACCACCTATAATTCACCCCTCCACTTT
few,TRBV6-5,TRBD2,TRBJ2-7,CASSRGLAFYEQYF,TGTGCCAGCAGTCGGGGACTAGCGTTTTACGAGCAGTACTTC
.,TRBV11-2,.,TRBJ2-7,CASSLYQDYTYEQYF,TGTGCCAGCAGCTTATACCAAGACTATACCTACGAGCAGTACTTC
.,TRBV29-1,TRBD2,TRBJ2-1,CSVDRSGTTSYEQFF,TGCAGCGTTGACCGTAGCGGGACTACTTCTTATGAGCAGTTCTTC
few,TRBV5-1,TRBD2,TRBJ2-7,CASGPGLPIEQYF,TGCGCCAGCGGTCCGGGACTACCCATCGAGCAGTACTTC
.,TRBV29-1,TRBD1,TRBJ2-3,CSGRAGTGNTDTQYF,TGCAGCGGTCGAGCCGGGACAGGGAATACAGATACGCAGTATTTT
.,TRBV9,.,TRBJ1-4,CASSVATGTTNEKLFF,TGTGCCAGCAGCGTGGCGACGGGAACAACTAATGAAAAACTGTTTTTT
.,TRBV4-1,.,TRBJ1-5,CASSPRLEQPQHF,TGCGCCAGCAGCCCTAGACTAGAGCAGCCCCAGCATTTT
few,TRBV24-1,TRBD1,TRBJ2-7,CATGQGTDKQYF,TGTGCCACCGGACAGGGGACCGATAAGCAGTACTTC
few,TRBV7-9,.,TRBJ2-5,CASSFMQETQYF,TGTGCCAGCAGCTTTATGCAAGAGACCCAGTACTTC
once,TRBV12-3/TRBV12-4,.,TRBJ2-1,CASSLQGGPYNEQFF,TGTGCCAGCAGTCTCCAGGGCGGCCCCTACAATGAGCAGTTCTTC
.,TRBV29-1,TRBD1,TRBJ1-6,CSVIDREGAGSPLHF,TGCAGCGTGATTGACAGGGAAGGGGCCGGTTCACCCCTCCACTTT
.,TRBV5-1,.,TRBJ2-1,CASSFSTGSSYNEQFF,TGCGCCAGCAGCTTCTCAACGGGTAGCTCCTACAATGAGCAGTTCTTC
.,TRBV7-2,.,TRBJ2-3,CASSLAAFTDTQYF,TGTGCCAGCAGCTTAGCAGCCTTCACAGATACGCAGTATTTT
few,TRBV9,.,TRBJ1-2,CASSQLSTHGYTF,TGTGCCAGCAGCCAACTCTCGACTCACGGCTACACCTTC
.,TRBV20-1,.,TRBJ2-3,CSARGSATDTQYF,TGCAGTGCTAGAGGGTCCGCCACAGATACGCAGTATTTT
.,TRBV7-9,.,TRBJ2-1,CASSLGSVEQFF,TGTGCCAGCAGCCTCGGGTCGGTTGAGCAGTTCTTC
few,TRBV25-1,.,TRBJ2-1,CASSELSGSYNEQFF,TGTGCCAGCAGTGAATTGAGCGGATCCTACAATGAGCAGTTCTTC
.,TRBV6-5,.,TRBJ2-4,CASSPSTGDAKNIQYF,TGTGCCAGCAGTCCGTCGACAGGAGACGCCAAAAACATTCAGTACTTC
few,TRBV28,.,TRBJ1-4,CASSFLGYEKLFF,TGTGCCAGCAGTTTTTTGGGGTATGAAAAACTGTTTTTT
few,TRBV7-9,.,TRBJ1-3,CASSPRTEEVSGNTIYF,TGTGCCAGCAGCCCCCGGACAGAGGAGGTCTCTGGAAACACCATATATTTT
.,TRBV27,.,TRBJ2-7,CASGSMGEQYF,TGTGCCAGCGGTTCAATGGGCGAGCAGTACTTC
.,TRBV6-2/TRBV6-3,.,TRBJ2-1,CASSPTSRSYNEQFF,TGTGCCAGCAGTCCCACTAGCAGGTCCTACAATGAGCAGTTCTTC
.,TRBV7-2,.,TRBJ2-7,CASSFYRGNEQYF,TGTGCCAGCAGCTTTTATCGGGGCAACGAGCAGTACTTC
.,TRBV20-1,TRBD1,TRBJ1-1,CSAKDRHTEAFF,TGCAGTGCCAAGGACAGGCACACTGAAGCTTTCTTT